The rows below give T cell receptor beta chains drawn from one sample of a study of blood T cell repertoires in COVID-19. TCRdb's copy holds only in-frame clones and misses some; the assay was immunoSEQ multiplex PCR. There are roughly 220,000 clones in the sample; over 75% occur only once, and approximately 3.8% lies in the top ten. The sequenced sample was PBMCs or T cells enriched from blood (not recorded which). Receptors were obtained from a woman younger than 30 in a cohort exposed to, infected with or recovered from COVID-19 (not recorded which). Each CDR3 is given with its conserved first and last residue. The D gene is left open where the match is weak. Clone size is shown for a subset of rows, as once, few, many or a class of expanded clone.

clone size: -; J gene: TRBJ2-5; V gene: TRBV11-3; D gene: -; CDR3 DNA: TGTGCCAGCAGCAAGCTAGCCGGGGAGACCCAGTACTTC; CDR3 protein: CASSKLAGETQYF
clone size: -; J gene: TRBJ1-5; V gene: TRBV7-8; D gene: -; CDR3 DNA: TGTGCCAGCAGCTCAAGCTTCAGGGGATCTTATAGCAATCAGCCCCAGCATTTT; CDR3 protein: CASSSSFRGSYSNQPQHF
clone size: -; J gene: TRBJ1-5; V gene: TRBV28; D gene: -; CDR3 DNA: TGTGCCAGCGGGCAGAATCAGCCCCAGCATTTT; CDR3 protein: CASGQNQPQHF
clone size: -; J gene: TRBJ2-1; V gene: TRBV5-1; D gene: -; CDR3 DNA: TGCGCCAGCAGCTTGGGGGGTATCGGAACAGGTGTATTTGTCGATGAGCAGTTCTTC; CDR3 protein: CASSLGGIGTGVFVDEQFF
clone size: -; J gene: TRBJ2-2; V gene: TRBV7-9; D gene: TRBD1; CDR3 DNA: TGTGCCAGCAGTACCGGGACAGGGACCTCCGGGGAGCTGTTTTTT; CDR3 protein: CASSTGTGTSGELFF
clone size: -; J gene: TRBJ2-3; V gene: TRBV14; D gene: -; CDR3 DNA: TGTGCCATCCCACAGGGAACCACAGATACGCAGTATTTT; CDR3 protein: CAIPQGTTDTQYF
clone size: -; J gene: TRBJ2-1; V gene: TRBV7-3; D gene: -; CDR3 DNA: TGTGCCAGCAGCTTAACCCGGGAAAATGAGCAGTTCTTC; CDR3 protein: CASSLTRENEQFF
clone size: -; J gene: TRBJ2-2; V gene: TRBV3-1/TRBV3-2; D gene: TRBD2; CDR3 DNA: TGTGCCAGCAGCCACAATAGCGGGAGGGCCTCGACCACCGGGGAGCTGTTTTTT; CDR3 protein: CASSHNSGRASTTGELFF
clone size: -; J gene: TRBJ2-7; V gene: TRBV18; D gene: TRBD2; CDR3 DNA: TGTGCCAGCTCACCAACCCTAGCGGGAACCTACGAGCAGTACTTC; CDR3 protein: CASSPTLAGTYEQYF
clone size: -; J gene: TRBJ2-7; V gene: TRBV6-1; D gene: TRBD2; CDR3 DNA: TGTGCCAGCAGTGCCGGGGGGGGTGACAGATCCTACGAGCAGTACTTC; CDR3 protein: CASSAGGGDRSYEQYF
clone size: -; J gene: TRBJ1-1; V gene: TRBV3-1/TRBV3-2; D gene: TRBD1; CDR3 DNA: TGTGCCAGCAGCCAAGCGGACAGGGGGATCCTAAACACTGAAGCTTTCTTT; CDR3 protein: CASSQADRGILNTEAFF
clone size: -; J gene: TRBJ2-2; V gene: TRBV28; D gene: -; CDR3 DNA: TGTGCCAGCAGGGACGGGGGGCTTAGCGCCACCGGGGAGCTGTTTTTT; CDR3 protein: CASRDGGLSATGELFF
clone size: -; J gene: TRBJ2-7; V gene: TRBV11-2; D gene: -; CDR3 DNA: TGTGCCAGCAGCTTATATCGGGGCTCCTACGAGCAGTACTTC; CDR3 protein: CASSLYRGSYEQYF
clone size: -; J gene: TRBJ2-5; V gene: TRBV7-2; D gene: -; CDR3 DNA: TGTGCCAGCAGCTTGACGCGGTTGGAGACCCAGTACTTC; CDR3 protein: CASSLTRLETQYF
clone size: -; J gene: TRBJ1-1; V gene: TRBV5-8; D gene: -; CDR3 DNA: TGTGCCAGCAGGTGGACAGCTTATGAAGCTTTCTTT; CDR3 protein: CASRWTAYEAFF
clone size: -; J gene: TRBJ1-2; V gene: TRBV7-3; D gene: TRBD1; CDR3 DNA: TGTGCCAGCATGACAGGGATCTATGGCTACACCTTC; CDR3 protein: CASMTGIYGYTF
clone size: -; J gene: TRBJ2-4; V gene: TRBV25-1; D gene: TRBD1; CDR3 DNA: TGTGCCAGCAGTGAAACGGGACAGGGAAACATTCAGTACTTC; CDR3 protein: CASSETGQGNIQYF
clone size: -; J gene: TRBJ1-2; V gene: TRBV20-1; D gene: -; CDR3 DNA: TGCAGTGCTAGTAACCAGCTGGGGCCCACCTTC; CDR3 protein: CSASNQLGPTF
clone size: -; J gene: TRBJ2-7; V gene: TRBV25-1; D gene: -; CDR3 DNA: TGTGCCAGCAGTGAGCCTAAAACAGGGAACGAGCAGTACTTC; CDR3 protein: CASSEPKTGNEQYF
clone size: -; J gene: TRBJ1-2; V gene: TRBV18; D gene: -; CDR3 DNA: TGTGCCAGCTCACCACTCCGGGTAGAAGGCTACACCTTC; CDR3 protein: CASSPLRVEGYTF
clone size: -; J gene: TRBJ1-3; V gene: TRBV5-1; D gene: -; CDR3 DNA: TGCGCCAGCAGCTTGGACAGGGTCTCTGGAAACACCATATATTTT; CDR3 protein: CASSLDRVSGNTIYF
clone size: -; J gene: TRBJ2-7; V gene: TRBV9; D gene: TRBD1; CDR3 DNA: TGTGCCAGCAGCGTGGGGGAAGGGGACAGGCCGCTAGAGCAGTACTTC; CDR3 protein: CASSVGEGDRPLEQYF
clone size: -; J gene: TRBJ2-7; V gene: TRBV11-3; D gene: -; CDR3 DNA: TGTGCCAGCAGCAGACGGACAGTCCCAGCCTACGAGCAGTACTTC; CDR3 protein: CASSRRTVPAYEQYF
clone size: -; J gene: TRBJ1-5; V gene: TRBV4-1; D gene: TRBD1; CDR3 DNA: TGCGCCAGCAGCCAAGATGGACAGGGCAATCAGCCCCAGCATTTT; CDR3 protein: CASSQDGQGNQPQHF
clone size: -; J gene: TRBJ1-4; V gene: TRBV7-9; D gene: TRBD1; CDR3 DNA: TGTGCCAGCAGCTTAGTGGGACAGGGAGGCGAAAAACTGTTTTTT; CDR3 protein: CASSLVGQGGEKLFF
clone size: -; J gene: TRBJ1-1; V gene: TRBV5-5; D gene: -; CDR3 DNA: TGTGCCAGCAGCTTATATGGGACACCGGCCACTGAAGCTTTCTTT; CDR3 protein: CASSLYGTPATEAFF
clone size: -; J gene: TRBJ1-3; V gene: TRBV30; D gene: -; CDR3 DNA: TGTGCCTGGAGTATCCGGGCTGGAAACACCATATATTTT; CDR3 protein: CAWSIRAGNTIYF
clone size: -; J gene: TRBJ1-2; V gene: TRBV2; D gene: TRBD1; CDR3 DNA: TGTGCCAGCCTTAAATTGACAGGGGGCGGTTTGTATGGCTACACCTTC; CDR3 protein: CASLKLTGGGLYGYTF
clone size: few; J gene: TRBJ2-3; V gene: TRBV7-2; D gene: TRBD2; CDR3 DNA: TGTGCCAGCAGCTCGCTAGCGGGAAAAGATACGCAGTATTTT; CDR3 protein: CASSSLAGKDTQYF
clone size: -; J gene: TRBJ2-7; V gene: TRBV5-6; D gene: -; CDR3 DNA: TGTGCCAGCAGCGTCTCTTACGGGGAGCAGTACTTC; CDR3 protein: CASSVSYGEQYF
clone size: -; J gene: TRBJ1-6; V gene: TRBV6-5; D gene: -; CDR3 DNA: TGTGCCAGCAGTTACTCGTCAGCGATCAATTCGGCCCTCCACTTT; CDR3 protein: CASSYSSAINSALHF
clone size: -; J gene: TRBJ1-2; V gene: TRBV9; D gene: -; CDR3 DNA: TGTGCCAGCAGCGTAGAAACGGGGAGCAACTATGGCTACACCTTC; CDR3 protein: CASSVETGSNYGYTF
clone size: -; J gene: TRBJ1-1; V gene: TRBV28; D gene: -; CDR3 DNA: TGTGCCAGCAGTAGAGACACTGAAGCTTTCTTT; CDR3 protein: CASSRDTEAFF
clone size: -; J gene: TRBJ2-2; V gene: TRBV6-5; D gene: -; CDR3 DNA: TGTGCCAGCAGGACGCCGGGGTCCACCGGGGAGCTGTTTTTT; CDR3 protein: CASRTPGSTGELFF
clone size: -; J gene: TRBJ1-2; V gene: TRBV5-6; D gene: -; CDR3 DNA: TGTGCCAGCAGCTTGTCCAGGGGTAACTATGGCTACACCTTC; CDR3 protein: CASSLSRGNYGYTF
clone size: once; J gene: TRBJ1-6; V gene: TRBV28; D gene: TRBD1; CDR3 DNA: TGTGCCAGCAGTTTCCGGGACAGGGGGCCCCTCCACTTT; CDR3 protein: CASSFRDRGPLHF
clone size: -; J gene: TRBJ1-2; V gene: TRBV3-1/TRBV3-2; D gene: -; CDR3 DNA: TGTGCCAGCAGCCCTACAGGGAAGTATGGCTACACCTTC; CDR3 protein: CASSPTGKYGYTF
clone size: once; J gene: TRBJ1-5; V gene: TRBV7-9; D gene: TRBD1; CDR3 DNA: TGTGCCAGCAGCTTAGCAGGGGGCCGACAGCCCCAGCATTTT; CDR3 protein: CASSLAGGRQPQHF
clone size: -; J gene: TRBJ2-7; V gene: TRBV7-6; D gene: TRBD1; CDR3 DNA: TGTGCCAGCAGCCCGTCCGGGGACAGTACCTACGAGCAGTACTTC; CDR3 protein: CASSPSGDSTYEQYF
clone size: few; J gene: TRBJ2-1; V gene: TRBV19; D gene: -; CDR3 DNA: TGTGCCAGTAGTGTCCAACTAGTTGGTGAGCAGTTCTTC; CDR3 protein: CASSVQLVGEQFF
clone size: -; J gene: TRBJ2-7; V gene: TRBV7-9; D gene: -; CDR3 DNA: TGTGCCAGCAACACAGGGCACTACGAGCAGTACTTC; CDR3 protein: CASNTGHYEQYF
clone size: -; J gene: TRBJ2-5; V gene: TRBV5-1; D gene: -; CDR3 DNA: TGCGCCAGCAGCTTGGGCCTCGGGGAGACCCAGTACTTC; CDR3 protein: CASSLGLGETQYF
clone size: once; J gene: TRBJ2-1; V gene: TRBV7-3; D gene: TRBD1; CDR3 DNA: TGTGCCAGCAGCCCCCGGGGCAGGGGGCGAGACAATGAGCAGTTCTTC; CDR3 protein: CASSPRGRGRDNEQFF
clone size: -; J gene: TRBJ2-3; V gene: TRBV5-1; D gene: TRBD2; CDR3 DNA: TGCGCCAGCAGCTTCGGGGGGACTACAGATACGCAGTATTTT; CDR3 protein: CASSFGGTTDTQYF
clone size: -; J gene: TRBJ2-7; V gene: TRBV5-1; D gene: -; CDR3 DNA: TGCGCCAGCAGCTTTGACCTTGGGAGGGAGCAGTACTTC; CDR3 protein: CASSFDLGREQYF
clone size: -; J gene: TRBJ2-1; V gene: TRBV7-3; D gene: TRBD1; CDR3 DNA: TGTGCCAGCAGCGACCGGGACAGGGTTCGAAGTGAGCAGTTCTTC; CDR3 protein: CASSDRDRVRSEQFF
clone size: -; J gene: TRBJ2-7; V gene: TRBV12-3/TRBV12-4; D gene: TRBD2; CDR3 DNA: TGTGCCAGCAGTCGCACTAGCGGCTACGAGCAGTACTTC; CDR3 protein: CASSRTSGYEQYF
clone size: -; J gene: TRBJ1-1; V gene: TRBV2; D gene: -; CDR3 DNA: TGTGCCAGCAGTGAAGAGGAGTTGAACACTGAAGCTTTCTTT; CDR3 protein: CASSEEELNTEAFF
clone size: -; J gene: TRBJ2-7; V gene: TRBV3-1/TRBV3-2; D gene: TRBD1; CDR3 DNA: TGTGCCAGCAGCATCCGGGACAGGGCCCACGAGCAGTACTTC; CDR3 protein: CASSIRDRAHEQYF
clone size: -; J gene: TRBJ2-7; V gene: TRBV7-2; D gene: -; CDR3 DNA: TGTGCCAGCAGCCCATCAGGAGGGGGGGTTTTCGAGCAGTACTTC; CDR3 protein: CASSPSGGGVFEQYF
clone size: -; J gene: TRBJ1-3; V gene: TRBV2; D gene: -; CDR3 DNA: TGTGCCAGCAGTGACGGACAGACAGGAAACACCATATATTTT; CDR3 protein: CASSDGQTGNTIYF
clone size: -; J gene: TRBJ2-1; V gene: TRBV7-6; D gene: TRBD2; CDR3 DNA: TGTGCCAGCAGCTCGAGGCGGGAGGGCGATGAGCAGTTCTTC; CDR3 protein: CASSSRREGDEQFF
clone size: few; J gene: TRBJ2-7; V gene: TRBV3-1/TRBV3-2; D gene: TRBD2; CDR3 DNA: TGTGCCAGCAGCATGGGACTAGCGGGAGTCTCCTACGAGCAGTACTTC; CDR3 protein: CASSMGLAGVSYEQYF
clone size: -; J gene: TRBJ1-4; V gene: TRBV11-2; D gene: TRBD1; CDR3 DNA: TGTGCCAGCAGCCAGGGGACAGGGGGGATCTCTAATGAAAAACTGTTTTTT; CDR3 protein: CASSQGTGGISNEKLFF
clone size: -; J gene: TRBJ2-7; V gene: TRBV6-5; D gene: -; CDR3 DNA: TGTGCCAGCAGTTCAAGGGGGGAGCAGTACTTC; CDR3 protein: CASSSRGEQYF